The 32 T cell receptor beta chains listed next were all sequenced from one sample in a study of spatial heterogeneity in lung cancer. Findings of the study overall: Tumor mutation counts were tracked by expanded intratumoral alpha and beta TCR counts.

As for time point: sample taken at primary tumor resection. TCRdb used MiXCR to reprocess the 5' RACE reads, holding one entry per CDR3 protein. The sample holds 15,000 to 20,000 distinct CDR3 sequences, under 10% seen once. What these receptors recognize is not known. The sequences come from lung tumor tissue, collected at surgery. The receptor source for this set is a male donor with early-stage non-small cell lung cancer.

This clonotype was seen repeatedly, ten times or more. The gene calls are TRBV24-1 and TRBJ2-5, with 7 bases that match TRBD2. From germline, CDR1 is KGHDR and CDR2 SFDVKD. The CDR3 contains 13 residues. With V trimmed by 9 bases and J by 1 base, 4 bases remained unmatched. The CDR3 region has the DNA TGTGCCACCGGTCTAGCGGCCCAAGAGACCCAGTACTTC. Its translation: CATGLAAQETQYF.

This clonotype was recorded many times. The rearrangement joins TRBV19 to TRBJ1-5, with D tentatively TRBD1 (5 bases). The CDR3 spans 13 residues. The germline gives CDR1 LNHDA, CDR2 SQIVND (reference sequence). Trimming pared 5 bases from V and 7 bases from J, leaving 12 bases between. The CDR3 loop reads CASSDLWGQPQHF. CDR3 nucleotide sequence: TGTGCCAGTAGTGATTTGTGGGGCCAGCCCCAGCATTTT.

This clonotype has at least ten counts. The chain uses TRBV9 and TRBJ2-3, with 8 bases lining up with TRBD2. V trimming: 3 bases; J trimming: 4 bases; junction bases outside the gene matches: 13. Per the germline V gene, CDR1 is SGDLS and CDR2 is YYNGEE. The CDR3 sequence is 17 residues long. The CDR3 reads CASSAAMGTRYSDTQYF. The CDR3, as DNA: TGTGCCAGCAGCGCCGCGATGGGGACTAGGTACTCAGATACGCAGTATTTT. Full variable domain (missing parts from reference TRBV9 and TRBJ2-3): DSGVTQTPKHLITATGQRVTLRCSPRSGDLSVYWYQQSLDQGLQFLIQYYNGEERAKGNILERFSAQQFPDLHSELNLSSLELGDSALYFCASSAAMGTRYSDTQYFGPGTRLTVL.

This clonotype was observed at least ten times. The genes are TRBV4-1 and TRBJ2-3, with 10 bases matching TRBD1. V was pared by 6 bases and J by 4 bases, with 10 bases of the junction left unmatched. This CDR3 spans 16 amino acids. Germline CDR1 and CDR2: MGHRA and YSYEKL. Here the CDR3 DNA reads TGCGCCAGCAGGCTTTTTACCGGGACAGGGGCAGATACGCAGTATTTT. Translation gives CASRLFTGTGADTQYF.

The V gene is TRBV10-3, the J gene TRBJ2-1; D is ambiguous. The CDR3 loop spans 15 amino acids. The germline gives CDR1 ENHRY, CDR2 SYGVKD. The ends were cut back, 0 bases at V and 4 bases at J, with 10 bases in the middle. Here the CDR3 DNA reads TGTGCCATCAGTGAGTCGATAACTCTTTACAATGAGCAGTTCTTC. This codes for CAISESITLYNEQFF.

This clonotype came up many times. This chain uses TRBV7-2 with TRBJ2-3, with 7 bases that match TRBD2. V trimming: 1 base; J trimming: 0 bases; junction bases outside the gene matches: 10. This CDR3 is built from 18 residues. Germline CDR1 SGHTA, CDR2 FQGNSA. CDR3 protein: CASSLGPLAALSTDTQYF. CDR3 coding DNA: TGTGCCAGCAGCTTAGGGCCCCTAGCGGCCCTTAGCACAGATACGCAGTATTTT. Combining the CDR3 with reference TRBV7-2 and TRBJ2-3 gives the whole variable domain GAGVSQSPSNKVTEKGKDVELRCDPISGHTALYWYRQSLGQGLEFLIYFQGNSAPDKSGLPSDRFSAERTGGSVSTLTIQRTQQEDSAVYLCASSLGPLAALSTDTQYFGPGTRLTVL.

About this clonotype: A much larger clone lies a single base off, so this may be a read error. V and J are TRBV3-1 and TRBJ2-3, with 7 bases lining up with TRBD2. CDR3 length: 18 residues. Trimming took 2 bases from V and 4 from J; bases not matched to a gene: 15. Per germline, CDR1 LGHDT and CDR2 YNNKEL (reference sequence). CDR3 in amino acids: CASSQSGAGVRWADTQYF. The CDR3 DNA follows: TGTGCCAGCAGCCAATCCGGCGCGGGGGTGCGTTGGGCAGATACGCAGTATTTT.

In its sample, this clonotype is medium-sized. The chain carries TRBV5-1 and TRBJ2-1; 9 bases are a match to TRBD1. Germline trimming cut 3 bases from V and 4 bases from J; bases unmatched to any gene: 5. CDR1 is SGHRS, CDR2 YFSETQ, per germline. The CDR3 totals 15 residues. CDR3 residues: CASSSTGGEYNEQFF. The CDR3 DNA reads as TGCGCCAGCAGCTCCACAGGGGGCGAATACAATGAGCAGTTCTTC.

This clonotype is termed medium-sized. The J gene is TRBJ1-3, the V gene TRBV13, with D unclear. The CDR3 contains 12 residues. Germline CDR1 reads PRHDT; CDR2 reads FYEKMQ (reference sequence). V lost 5 bases, J lost 7 bases, and 9 bases lay in between. Here the CDR3 reads CASSIQTNTIYF. The CDR3 coding sequence is TGTGCCAGCAGCATCCAGACGAACACCATATATTTT.

The CDR3 region has the DNA TGTGCCAGTAGTATTCGGCTAGCAGACCACAATGAGCAGTTCTTC. It codes for CASSIRLADHNEQFF. The chain combines TRBV19 with TRBJ2-1, with a tentative D call TRBD2 (5 bases). Trimming cost V 3 bases and J 5 bases, with 14 bases left between them. This CDR3 spans 15 amino acids. Per the germline V gene, CDR1 is LNHDA and CDR2 is SQIVND (reference sequence). Full variable domain (outside the CDR3, taken from reference TRBV19 and TRBJ2-1): DGGITQSPKYLFRKEGQNVTLSCEQNLNHDAMYWYRQDPGQGLRLIYYSQIVNDFQKGDIAEGYSVSREKKESFPLTVTSAQKNPTAFYLCASSIRLADHNEQFFGPGTRLTVL.

The sample holds many counts of this clonotype. This chain connects TRBV18 to TRBJ1-4; the D gene is possibly TRBD1 (6 bases). CDR1 KGHSH and CDR2 LQKENI come from the germline V gene. CDR3 length equals 15 residues. V gave up 4 bases and J gave up 2 bases, with 11 bases separating them. The CDR3 DNA follows: TGTGCCAGCTCACGAGCCACAGGGACTAATGAAAAACTGTTTTTT. It yields the protein CASSRATGTNEKLFF.

This clonotype was observed many times. The chain's CDR3 is CATSDRVFGGYTF. Here the CDR3 DNA reads TGTGCCACCAGTGATCGGGTTTTTGGAGGCTACACCTTC. The chain couples TRBV24-1 to TRBJ1-2; D uncertain. The CDR3 totals 13 residues. Germline loops: CDR1 KGHDR, CDR2 SFDVKD. With 3 bases removed from V and 8 bases from J, the gap between germline ends came to 12 bases.

The rearrangement joins TRBV4-3 to TRBJ2-2, with TRBD2 as a possible D gene (5 bases). CDR1 and CDR2 (germline): LGHNA, YSLEER. This CDR3 is 15 amino acids long. V lost 3 bases to trimming and J lost 5 bases, with 13 bases between them. CDR3 sequence (DNA): TGCGCCAGCAGCCAGGAGGCCGGAGGAACCGGGGAGCTGTTTTTT. Encoded protein: CASSQEAGGTGELFF.

The chain links TRBV18 to TRBJ2-6; D unresolved. In germline, CDR1 is KGHSH, CDR2 LQKENI. This CDR3 is built from 16 residues. The germline V and J ends were trimmed by 0 bases and 0 bases, with 6 bases remaining between them. CDR3 nucleotide sequence: TGTGCCAGCTCACCACCCACAAGCTCTGGGGCCAACGTCCTGACTTTC. The encoded protein is CASSPPTSSGANVLTF.

This clonotype was recorded a few times. One junction end disagrees with the germline gene, perhaps due to a read error. The rearrangement links TRBV4-1 to TRBJ1-2, with D hard to call. The V gene's germline CDR1 is MGHRA and CDR2 YSYEKL. CDR3 length equals 14 residues. CDR3 loop: CASSQEQGNYGYTF. The CDR3 nucleotides are TGCGCCAGCAGCCAAGAACAAGGGAACTACGGCTACACCTTC.

This clonotype was recorded many times. This sequence joins TRBV2 and TRBJ1-6; D perhaps matches TRBD1 (6 bases). Germline CDR1 is SNHLY and CDR2 is FYNNEI. V lost 6 bases to trimming and J lost 6 bases, with 15 bases between them. CDR3 length: 15 amino acids. DNA for the CDR3: TGTGCCAGCAGAAAACAGGGTGACGGTAATTCACCCCTCCACTTT. Translation gives CASRKQGDGNSPLHF.

This clonotype was observed at least ten times. The rearrangement links TRBV20-1 to TRBJ2-2, with unresolved D. Trimming pared 5 bases from V and 3 bases from J, leaving 4 bases between. This CDR3 comprises 11 residues. From germline, CDR1 is DFQATT and CDR2 SNEGSKA (reference sequence). The CDR3 DNA follows: TGCAGTGCTGAGGACACCGGGGAGCTGTTTTTT. Translation: CSAEDTGELFF.

In this sample, this clonotype turned up many times. The chain recombines TRBV2 with TRBJ1-6; D call uncertain. Germline V gene lookup returns CDR1 SNHLY and CDR2 FYNNEI. The CDR3 covers 13 residues. Deletions cut 7 bases from V and 6 bases from J, with 10 bases between. CDR3 bases: TGTGCCAGCACGGAACAGTCTAATTCACCCCTCCACTTT. Protein sequence: CASTEQSNSPLHF.

This clonotype is medium-sized. The genes are TRBV7-9 and TRBJ2-6; a possible D gene is TRBD1 (6 bases). Trimming cost V 2 bases and J 1 base, with 12 bases left between them. The germline CDR1 and CDR2 sequences are SEHNR and FQNEAQ (reference sequence). This CDR3 has 17 residues. As DNA, the CDR3 is TGTGCCAGCAGCTTACGCAGGGGTACATCTGGGGCCAACGTCCTGACTTTC. This codes for CASSLRRGTSGANVLTF.

At least ten counts were recorded for this clonotype. J is TRBJ1-3 and V is TRBV2; D is uncertain. Germline V lookup: CDR1 SNHLY, CDR2 FYNNEI. Trimming removed 11 bases from V and 2 bases from J, with 10 bases in between. This CDR3 comprises 12 residues. The CDR3 bases are TGTGCCCGCAAGGGTGCTGGAAACACCATATATTTT. Its translation: CARKGAGNTIYF.

There are many counts of this clonotype. J is TRBJ1-2 and V is TRBV7-2; D perhaps matches TRBD1 (6 bases). The germline gives CDR1 SGHTA, CDR2 FQGNSA. The CDR3 consists of 14 residues. Trimming shortened V by 4 bases and J by 3 bases, and 12 bases separated the two germline ends. The CDR3 is CASSSANRDYGYTF. CDR3 sequence (DNA): TGTGCCAGCAGCTCAGCAAACAGGGACTATGGCTACACCTTC.

The chain uses TRBV4-1 and TRBJ2-7; the D is unclear. CDR3 length: 15 residues. Deletions cut 1 base from V and 4 bases from J, with 14 bases between. In germline, CDR1 is MGHRA, CDR2 YSYEKL. The CDR3 DNA reads TGCGCCAGCAGCCAAGTTCAGAATGTAGGATACGAGCAGTACTTC. Protein: CASSQVQNVGYEQYF.

The rearrangement uses TRBV28 and TRBJ2-5; unclear D gene. CDR3 size: 13 residues. Between the trimmed V and J ends, which lost 5 bases and 5 bases, there was a span of 12 bases. Germline V gene lookup returns CDR1 MDHEN and CDR2 SYDVKM. The CDR3 is CASSIPNDETQYF. The CDR3 DNA reads as TGTGCCAGCAGTATACCCAACGACGAGACCCAGTACTTC.

This clonotype has ten or more counts. The chain has TRBV30 and TRBJ2-7; D may be TRBD1 (6 bases). The CDR3 is made up of 15 amino acids. Deletions cut 0 bases from V and 2 bases from J, with 14 bases between. Per the germline V gene, CDR1 is GTSNPN and CDR2 is SVGIG (reference sequence). CDR3 amino acids: CAWSVRGHLPYEQYF. The CDR3 DNA reads as TGTGCCTGGAGTGTACGGGGACACCTACCCTACGAGCAGTACTTC.

CDR3 nucleotides: TGCAGTGCTAGCGAGGGGGACGAGCAGTACTTC. Translated, it gives CSASEGDEQYF. The rearrangement links TRBV20-1 to TRBJ2-7, with a possible D match to TRBD1 (6 bases). The CDR3 covers 11 residues. The germline V gene has CDR1 DFQATT and CDR2 SNEGSKA (reference sequence). The V end lost 3 bases, the J end lost 5 bases, and 8 bases lay between the germline ends.

This clonotype was recorded at least ten times. This chain connects TRBV13 to TRBJ1-6, with 9 bases that match TRBD1. Per germline, CDR1 PRHDT and CDR2 FYEKMQ (reference sequence). With V trimmed by 2 bases and J by 9 bases, 8 bases remained unmatched. CDR3 size: 16 residues. CDR3 sequence: CASSLSWDREGSPLHF. In nucleotides, the CDR3 is TGTGCCAGCAGCTTATCGTGGGACAGGGAGGGTTCACCCCTCCACTTT.

The chain carries TRBV18 and TRBJ1-1; D possibly corresponds to TRBD1 (5 bases). CDR1 is KGHSH and CDR2 is LQKENI in the germline V gene. V was trimmed by 3 bases and J by 3 bases, leaving 11 bases between them. This CDR3 has 14 residues. Written as DNA, the CDR3 is TGTGCCAGCTCACCTATGGGAGGGGACACTGAAGCTTTCTTT. This codes for CASSPMGGDTEAFF.

This clonotype has ten or more counts. V usage is TRBV29-1 and J usage is TRBJ1-5, with 10 bases identical to TRBD1. The V gene end was trimmed by 5 bases and the J gene end by 6 bases; junction bases not matched to a gene: 1. The CDR3 runs 12 residues. CDR1 and CDR2 (germline): SQVTM, ANQGSEA. As DNA, the CDR3 is TGCAGCGTTAGGACAGGGGGTCAGCCCCAGCATTTT. Protein: CSVRTGGQPQHF. Filled out from reference TRBV29-1 and TRBJ1-5, the complete variable domain reads SAVISQKPSRDICQRGTSLTIQCQVDSQVTMMFWYRQQPGQSLTLIATANQGSEATYESGFVIDKFPISRPNLTFSTLTVSNMSPEDSSIYLCSVRTGGQPQHFGDGTRLSIL.

The chain links TRBV14 to TRBJ2-5, with D uncertain. The CDR3 extends over 14 amino acids. Germline CDR1 SGHDN, CDR2 FVKESK. The V and J ends lost 0 bases and 2 bases respectively, with 7 bases between them. This chain's CDR3 is CASSQDNVQETQYF. CDR3 bases: TGTGCCAGCAGCCAAGATAACGTACAAGAGACCCAGTACTTC. Looking up the rest from reference TRBV14 and TRBJ2-5 gives the full variable domain: EAGVTQFPSHSVIEKGQTVTLRCDPISGHDNLYWYRRVMGKEIKFLLHFVKESKQDESGMPNNRFLAERTGGTYSTLKVQPAELEDSGVYFCASSQDNVQETQYFGPGTRLLVL.

This clonotype showed up many times. An end of the junction differs from the germline gene, which may be a read error. The chain links TRBV18 to TRBJ1-3; no definite D call. The CDR3 has 16 residues. CDR1 is KGHSH and CDR2 is LQKENI in the germline V gene. In nucleotides, the CDR3 is TGTGCCAGCTTACCAGATCTTTACAGCTCTGGAAACACCATATATTTT. Translated, it gives CASLPDLYSSGNTIYF.

This clonotype was counted many times. V gene TRBV5-5 combines with J gene TRBJ1-6; 7 positions agree with TRBD1. The CDR3 contains 15 residues. From germline, CDR1 is SGHKS and CDR2 YYEKEE (reference sequence). V trimming: 2 bases; J trimming: 5 bases; junction bases outside the gene matches: 4. CDR3 residues: CASSFVTGNNSPLHF. For the CDR3, the DNA is TGTGCCAGCAGCTTCGTGACAGGGAATAATTCACCCCTCCACTTT.

This clonotype was seen repeatedly, ten times or more. The chain employs TRBV2 and TRBJ1-3; D is unresolved. This CDR3 is built from 12 residues. The germline gives CDR1 SNHLY, CDR2 FYNNEI. Trimming took off 6 bases at V and 4 bases at J, with 7 bases between the two ends. The CDR3 loop is CASSLGGNTIYF. The CDR3 DNA reads as TGTGCCAGCAGCCTAGGGGGAAACACCATATATTTT.